The 2 T cell receptor beta chains below all came from one sample that was sequenced in a study of blood T cell repertoires in COVID-19. The assay was immunoSEQ multiplex PCR, and TCRdb's table has in-frame clones only and misses some. The sample holds over 10,000 clones, roughly four fifths seen once. The sequencing sample was made of peripheral blood. These receptors were obtained from an older man with acute or convalescent COVID-19.

V is TRBV4-3 and J is TRBJ1-6; a possible D gene is TRBD1 (6 bases). The CDR3 extends over 16 amino acids. Germline-derived CDR1 and CDR2 are LGHNA and YSLEER. V shed 4 bases and J shed 9 bases, with 19 bases lying between them. CDR3 sequence: CASSPHNRGGSSPLHF. The CDR3 DNA reads TGCGCCAGCAGCCCACACAACCGCGGGGGCAGTTCACCCCTCCACTTT.

This rearrangement joins TRBV29-1 to TRBJ1-1; D might be TRBD1 (5 bases). The V gene's germline CDR1 is SQVTM and CDR2 ANQGSEA. V lost 7 bases and J lost 6, with 18 bases in between. This CDR3 has 13 amino acids. In nucleotides, the CDR3 is TGCAGCGGCCAAACGGGGGGGGATTCTGAAGCTTTCTTT. Translated, it gives CSGQTGGDSEAFF.